The source of this T cell receptor (beta chain) is a study of graft-versus-host responses after intestinal transplantation. Worth noting for this clone: Its specificity is not known.

TCRdb's copy holds only in-frame clones and misses some; the assay was immunoSEQ multiplex PCR. This table holds some 100,000 clones, approximately 90% found once. Per germline, CDR1 MNHEY and CDR2 SMNVEV (reference sequence). The CDR3 extends over 14 amino acids. Trimming pared 6 bases from V and 0 bases from J, leaving 9 bases between. This TCR derives from a human donor who was the organ donor for an intestinal transplant. The sample here was unstimulated CD8+ T cells sorted from spleen or lymph node cells, taken before transplant. The gene calls are TRBV27 and TRBJ2-1; D might be TRBD1 (6 bases). CDR3 protein: CASRGAPSYNEQFF. CDR3 coding DNA: TGTGCCAGCAGGGGGGCTCCCTCCTACAATGAGCAGTTCTTC.